These T cell receptor beta chains were read from a single sample in a study of blood T cells in healthy people across ages. TCRdb analysed the 5' RACE reads with MiXCR anew, one entry per CDR3 protein. The table includes roughly 1.5 million distinct CDR3 sequences, less than 45% detected once. The sequencing input was blood. These receptors all stem from a woman aged 18-29 years in good health. Both conserved end residues are part of each CDR3. The D gene is left open where the match is weak. The size of a clone is reported for some rows only, either as once, few or many, or as a class for expanded clones.

CDR3aa: CARGQGGEKLFF
CDR3nt: TGTGCCAGAGGACAGGGGGGTGAAAAACTGTTTTTT
abundance: -
d_gene: TRBD1
v_gene: TRBV2
j_gene: TRBJ1-4

CDR3aa: CASIEGGETEAFF
CDR3nt: TGTGCCAGCATCGAAGGGGGGGAGACTGAAGCTTTCTTT
abundance: few
d_gene: -
v_gene: TRBV6-2/TRBV6-3
j_gene: TRBJ1-1

CDR3aa: CASSYGPGASYEQYF
CDR3nt: TGTGCCAGCAGTTACGGACCAGGGGCCTCCTACGAGCAGTACTTC
abundance: few
d_gene: -
v_gene: TRBV6-5
j_gene: TRBJ2-7

CDR3aa: CASRGSGDYEQYF
CDR3nt: TGTGCCTCCCGGGGTAGCGGAGACTACGAGCAGTACTTC
abundance: -
d_gene: -
v_gene: TRBV27
j_gene: TRBJ2-7

CDR3aa: CASSLSVDRTGRNGYTF
CDR3nt: TGTGCCAGCAGTTTATCGGTGGACAGGACCGGGCGGAATGGCTACACCTTC
abundance: -
d_gene: TRBD1
v_gene: TRBV27
j_gene: TRBJ1-2

CDR3aa: CNVDGRTGVTEAFF
CDR3nt: TGCAACGTTGATGGCCGGACAGGGGTGACTGAAGCTTTCTTT
abundance: -
d_gene: TRBD1
v_gene: TRBV29-1
j_gene: TRBJ1-1

CDR3aa: CASRIWTGDATEAFF
CDR3nt: TGTGCCAGCAGAATTTGGACAGGGGACGCCACTGAAGCTTTCTTT
abundance: -
d_gene: TRBD1
v_gene: TRBV6-5
j_gene: TRBJ1-1

CDR3aa: CASSQLNVSRDWNRKEKLFF
CDR3nt: TGCGCCAGCAGCCAATTAAATGTCAGCCGCGACTGGAACCGAAAAGAAAAACTGTTTTTT
abundance: -
d_gene: -
v_gene: TRBV4-1
j_gene: TRBJ1-4

CDR3aa: CASSQDPVTGGEQFF
CDR3nt: TGTGCCAGCAGCCAAGATCCTGTGACAGGGGGTGAGCAGTTCTTC
abundance: -
d_gene: TRBD1
v_gene: TRBV3-1
j_gene: TRBJ2-1

CDR3aa: CASSVELSTEAFF
CDR3nt: TGTGCCAGCAGCGTAGAGCTAAGCACTGAAGCTTTCTTT
abundance: few
d_gene: -
v_gene: TRBV9
j_gene: TRBJ1-1

CDR3aa: CAGREKETQYF
CDR3nt: TGTGCCGGGAGGGAGAAAGAGACCCAGTACTTC
abundance: -
d_gene: TRBD2
v_gene: TRBV9
j_gene: TRBJ2-5

CDR3aa: CSARDRVREQFF
CDR3nt: TGCAGTGCTAGAGATCGAGTTCGTGAGCAGTTCTTC
abundance: -
d_gene: -
v_gene: TRBV20-1
j_gene: TRBJ2-1

CDR3aa: CASSFEGIKGDIQYF
CDR3nt: TGTGCCAGCAGCTTCGAAGGGATCAAGGGGGACATTCAGTACTTC
abundance: few
d_gene: -
v_gene: TRBV5-6
j_gene: TRBJ2-4

CDR3aa: CSARTPHGANVLTF
CDR3nt: TGCAGTGCTAGAACCCCCCACGGGGCCAACGTCCTGACTTTC
abundance: -
d_gene: -
v_gene: TRBV20-1
j_gene: TRBJ2-6

CDR3aa: CTSSTRWGSGANVLTF
CDR3nt: TGTACCAGCAGTACCCGCTGGGGCTCTGGGGCCAACGTCCTGACTTTC
abundance: -
d_gene: -
v_gene: TRBV12-3/TRBV12-4
j_gene: TRBJ2-6

CDR3aa: CASSFTPPGQGDNEQFF
CDR3nt: TGCGCCAGCAGCTTTACCCCCCCTGGACAGGGGGACAATGAGCAGTTCTTC
abundance: -
d_gene: TRBD1
v_gene: TRBV5-1
j_gene: TRBJ2-1

CDR3aa: CASSLTGREAFF
CDR3nt: TGTGCCAGCAGCTTAACAGGGCGTGAAGCTTTCTTT
abundance: few
d_gene: -
v_gene: TRBV7-3
j_gene: TRBJ1-1

CDR3aa: CASSLGGPLGNQPQHF
CDR3nt: TGTGCCAGCAGCTTAGGAGGTCCTTTGGGCAATCAGCCCCAGCATTTT
abundance: -
d_gene: -
v_gene: TRBV7-9
j_gene: TRBJ1-5

CDR3aa: CASSPSLRLAGSTDTQYF
CDR3nt: TGTGCCAGCAGCCCATCACTAAGACTAGCGGGCAGCACAGATACGCAGTATTTT
abundance: -
d_gene: TRBD2
v_gene: TRBV7-3
j_gene: TRBJ2-3

CDR3aa: CASSFRGLDYEQYF
CDR3nt: TGTGCCAGCAGTTTCAGGGGGTTAGACTACGAGCAGTACTTC
abundance: -
d_gene: TRBD1
v_gene: TRBV27
j_gene: TRBJ2-7

CDR3aa: CSVVTGSKNIQYF
CDR3nt: TGCAGCGTCGTGACAGGGAGCAAAAACATTCAGTACTTC
abundance: few
d_gene: TRBD1
v_gene: TRBV29-1
j_gene: TRBJ2-4

CDR3aa: CASSVVPGGQPQHF
CDR3nt: TGTGCCAGCAGCGTAGTTCCAGGAGGTCAGCCCCAGCATTTT
abundance: few
d_gene: -
v_gene: TRBV9
j_gene: TRBJ1-5

CDR3aa: CASSQDIENTEAFF
CDR3nt: TGCGCCAGCAGCCAAGATATTGAGAACACTGAAGCTTTCTTT
abundance: -
d_gene: -
v_gene: TRBV4-3
j_gene: TRBJ1-1

CDR3aa: CASSTYRDQAFF
CDR3nt: TGTGCCAGCAGTACCTACAGGGATCAAGCTTTCTTT
abundance: -
d_gene: -
v_gene: TRBV6-5
j_gene: TRBJ1-1

CDR3aa: CASTPRDRGAFVAKNIQYF
CDR3nt: TGTGCCAGCACCCCTCGGGACAGGGGGGCGTTCGTCGCCAAAAACATTCAGTACTTC
abundance: few
d_gene: TRBD1
v_gene: TRBV12-3/TRBV12-4
j_gene: TRBJ2-4

CDR3aa: CASSSIGHLQETQYF
CDR3nt: TGTGCCAGCAGCTCCATTGGACATCTCCAAGAGACCCAGTACTTC
abundance: few
d_gene: -
v_gene: TRBV27
j_gene: TRBJ2-5

CDR3aa: CASSGTGFTEAFF
CDR3nt: TGTGCCAGCAGCGGGACAGGTTTCACTGAAGCTTTCTTT
abundance: -
d_gene: TRBD1
v_gene: TRBV2
j_gene: TRBJ1-1

CDR3aa: CAISDRGAKNTEAFF
CDR3nt: TGTGCCATCAGTGACAGGGGCGCAAAGAACACTGAAGCTTTCTTT
abundance: -
d_gene: -
v_gene: TRBV10-3
j_gene: TRBJ1-1

CDR3aa: CSVEDPNTEAFF
CDR3nt: TGCAGCGTTGAAGATCCAAACACTGAAGCTTTCTTT
abundance: -
d_gene: -
v_gene: TRBV29-1
j_gene: TRBJ1-1

CDR3aa: CASSFLASWDEQFF
CDR3nt: TGTGCCAGCAGTTTTTTGGCTAGCTGGGATGAGCAGTTCTTC
abundance: many
d_gene: -
v_gene: TRBV27
j_gene: TRBJ2-1